This record covers a single T cell receptor beta chain. Its cognate antigen is unknown. V trimming: 5 bases; J trimming: 5 bases; junction bases outside the gene matches: 9. CDR3 size: 14 residues. Germline V gene data show CDR1 as MNHEY and CDR2 as SMNVEV (reference sequence). These data are taken from a study of cytomegalovirus exposure and HLA in healthy donors. The data were produced by immunoSEQ multiplex PCR, yet TCRdb's version contains in-frame clones alone and is incomplete. The sample has about 250,000 clones; approximately 87% are singletons. Findings and limits, study-wide: A later analysis found first-cohort TCR clusters tended to co-occur in the 130 or so validation repertoires.

The sample was PBMCs. This TCR was recovered from a man younger than 35 in good health and CMV-seronegative. The rearrangement uses TRBV27 and TRBJ2-7; the match to TRBD1 covers 7 bases. In nucleotides, the CDR3 is TGTGCCAGCAGTCCAAAAACGACAGGGAACGAGCAGTACTTC. Translating gives CASSPKTTGNEQYF.